The clone carrying this TCR beta chain was seen only a few times. Germline assignment: CDR1 SGHNT and CDR2 YYREEE (reference sequence). The ends lost 4 bases at V and 1 base at J; junction bases unmatched: 12. This CDR3 is built from 18 residues. These data are taken from a study of blood T cell repertoires in COVID-19. Study-wide context: Italy, Spain and the United States were the sources of the convalescent and acute COVID-19 samples. PBMCs, B-cell-depleted T cells, or T cells provided the cDNA or gDNA that made up the material.

As originally analysed: Amplified reference gene primers provided the basis for estimating nucleated cell counts. Generated by immunoSEQ multiplex PCR, the TCRdb table keeps only in-frame clones and is missing some. V, J and clone size reflect that table, while D and trimming were determined from the DNA. This table has about 52,000 clones, roughly nine tenths appearing once. This chain uses TRBV5-4 with TRBJ2-2; the match to TRBD1 covers 8 bases. This TCR was recovered from a man older than 75 with active or convalescent COVID-19. Material for sequencing was peripheral blood. In DNA form, the CDR3 reads TGTGCCAGCAGCCCACCGCTGACAGGGGTGGGGAACACCGGGGAGCTGTTTTTT. Protein sequence: CASSPPLTGVGNTGELFF.